Sequencing of this TCR beta chain was carried out in a study of graft-versus-host responses after intestinal transplantation. Study as a whole: Among the recipients, transplants were multivisceral, liver-intestinal, or isolated intestinal. The study, taken as a whole, reports: GvH clones were identified in recipient marrow, with some first appearing in ileum or blood.

On this clone: Its antigen remains unknown.

With V trimmed by 2 bases and J by 1 base, 4 bases remained unmatched. This CDR3 has 16 amino acids. Germline V gene sequence: CDR1 SGHTA, CDR2 FQGTGA. Measured with immunoSEQ multiplex PCR; TCRdb has only the in-frame clones, and not every one. The sample lists over 40,000 clones, about 95% occurring once. The chain is built from TRBV7-3 and TRBJ2-2; 7 nucleotides line up with TRBD2. The source material was unstimulated CD8+ T cells sorted from spleen or lymph node cells, sampled before transplant. The receptor was derived from a human donor who was the organ donor for an intestinal transplant. CDR3 DNA: TGTGCCAGCAGCTTAGGCCCGGGGGGGAACACCGGGGAGCTGTTTTTT. Protein: CASSLGPGGNTGELFF. The variable domain in full, completed from reference TRBV7-3 and TRBJ2-2, reads GAGVSQTPSNKVTEKGKYVELRCDPISGHTALYWYRQSLGQGPEFLIYFQGTGAADDSGLPNDRFFAVRPEGSVSTLKIQRTERGDSAVYLCASSLGPGGNTGELFFGEGSRLTVL.